This T cell receptor beta chain was sequenced during a study of shared clonotypes between healthy human individuals. TCRdb keeps only in-frame clones here, not all; method: immunoSEQ multiplex PCR. The sample shows roughly 1,800,000 clones, about 95% of them seen only once. CD45RO-negative, CCR7-selected cells formed the naive CD8 fraction, which excluded terminally differentiated effector memory CD45RA+ cells. The TCR was taken from a man aged 18 to 29 in good health. The sequencing input was naive CD8+ T cells sorted from blood.

CDR3: CASSFGGRDVTYEQYF. CDR3 bases: TGTGCCAGCAGCTTTGGCGGGAGAGACGTTACCTACGAGCAGTACTTC. This chain uses TRBV7-8 with TRBJ2-7; 7 bases align to TRBD2. With 3 bases clipped from V and 2 bases from J, the junction kept 10 bases outside the gene matches. This CDR3 region has 16 residues. Germline values: CDR1 SGHVS, CDR2 FQNEAQ.